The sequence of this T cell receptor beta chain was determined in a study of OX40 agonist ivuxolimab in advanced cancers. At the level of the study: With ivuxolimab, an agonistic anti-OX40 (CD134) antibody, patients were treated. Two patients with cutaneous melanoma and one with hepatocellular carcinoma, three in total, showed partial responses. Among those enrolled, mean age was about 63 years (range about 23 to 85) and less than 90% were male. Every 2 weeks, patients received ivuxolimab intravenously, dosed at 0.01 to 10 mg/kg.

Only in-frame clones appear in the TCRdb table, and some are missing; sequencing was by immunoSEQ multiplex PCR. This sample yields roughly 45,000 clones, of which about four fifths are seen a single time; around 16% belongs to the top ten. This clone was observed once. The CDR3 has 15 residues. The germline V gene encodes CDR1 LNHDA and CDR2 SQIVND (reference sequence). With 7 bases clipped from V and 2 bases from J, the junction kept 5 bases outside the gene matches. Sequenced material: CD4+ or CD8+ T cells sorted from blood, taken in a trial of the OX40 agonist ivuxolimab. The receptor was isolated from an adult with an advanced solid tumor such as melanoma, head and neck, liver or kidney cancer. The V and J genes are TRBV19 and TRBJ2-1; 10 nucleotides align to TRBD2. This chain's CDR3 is CASTLSGRAYNEQFF. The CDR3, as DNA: TGTGCCAGTACCCTAAGCGGGAGGGCCTACAATGAGCAGTTCTTC.